Listed below are T cell receptor beta chains from one sample, sequenced in a study of T cell repertoires in cytomegalovirus infection. TCRdb processed the reads anew with MiXCR; each CDR3 protein has one entry. This table has a few hundred thousand distinct CDR3 sequences, over 35% appearing once. The antigens these receptors bind are not known. Source: cultured PBMCs, taken from culture after CMV antigen stimulation. Receptors originate from a human donor in good health (CMV status not recorded). Some clones in this sample may be carry-over from other donors' samples. Both conserved end residues are part of each CDR3. Each record gives: clone size, J gene, D gene, V gene, CDR3 protein, CDR3 DNA. A D gene is named only where the DNA matches it firmly. The size entry is marked missing in some rows and otherwise reads once, few, many or a size class.

>many|TRBJ2-3|TRBD2|TRBV7-2
CASSQIRRGGTDTQYF
TGTGCCAGCTCCCAGATCCGGCGGGGGGGCACAGATACGCAGTATTTT
>few|TRBJ2-5|-|TRBV7-9
CASTNLPSGETQYF
TGTGCCAGCACCAATCTACCCAGTGGGGAGACCCAGTACTTC
>few|TRBJ2-5|-|TRBV19
CAPMSRGKEETQYF
TGTGCCCCGATGAGTCGAGGGAAGGAAGAGACCCAGTACTTC
>-|TRBJ2-7|-|TRBV11-2
CASSLDRKYYEQYF
TGTGCCAGCAGCTTAGACCGGAAGTACTACGAGCAGTACTTC
>-|TRBJ1-6|-|TRBV6-1
CASSEARGSPLHF
TGTGCCAGCAGTGAAGCGAGGGGTTCACCCCTCCACTTT
>few|TRBJ2-7|TRBD1|TRBV7-8
CASSLTTGTGYSEQYF
TGTGCCAGCAGCCTTACTACCGGGACAGGGTACAGCGAGCAGTACTTC
>few|TRBJ2-1|-|TRBV4-1
CASSQLYAGKNEQFF
TGCGCCAGCAGCCAACTCTACGCGGGTAAGAATGAGCAGTTCTTC
>-|TRBJ2-3|TRBD2|TRBV7-2
CASSWDTTRRGGGTDTQYF
TGTGCCAGCAGTTGGGACACTACCAGGCGGGGGGGGGGGACAGATACGCAGTATTTT
>-|TRBJ1-2|-|TRBV27
CASGDLGVNYGYTF
TGTGCCAGCGGGGACCTTGGGGTCAACTATGGCTACACCTTC
>few|TRBJ2-5|TRBD2|TRBV10-2
CASSDFAGGRGETQYF
TGCGCCAGCAGTGACTTTGCGGGGGGCCGGGGGGAGACCCAGTACTTC
>-|TRBJ1-1|-|TRBV6-8
CASSPDVRAEATEAFF
TGTGCCAGCAGCCCCGACGTCCGAGCGGAGGCCACTGAAGCTTTCTTT
>few|TRBJ1-6|-|TRBV25-1
CASSEWSSYNSPLHF
TGTGCCAGCAGTGAATGGAGCTCCTATAATTCACCCCTCCACTTT
>-|TRBJ2-5|-|TRBV2
CASNWDYQETQYF
TGTGCCAGCAATTGGGACTACCAAGAGACCCAGTACTTC
>many|TRBJ2-1|-|TRBV7-6
CASSLGGEAVSYNEQFF
TGTGCCAGCAGCTTGGGCGGGGAGGCGGTCTCCTACAATGAGCAGTTCTTC
>few|TRBJ2-1|-|TRBV4-3
CASSSRRGSNEQFF
TGCGCCAGCAGCTCAAGAAGAGGGAGCAATGAGCAGTTCTTC
>-|TRBJ2-5|-|TRBV14
CASSHRDPKVSAQYF
TGTGCCAGCAGCCACCGGGACCCAAAAGTATCGGCCCAGTACTTC
>-|TRBJ2-3|-|TRBV12-3/TRBV12-4
CASSLAISNTQYF
TGTGCCAGCAGTTTAGCCATTAGTAATACGCAGTATTTT
>-|TRBJ2-1|-|TRBV19
CASSLPPGRLYNEQFF
TGTGCCAGTAGTCTCCCCCCGGGGCGCTTATACAATGAGCAGTTCTTC
>few|TRBJ2-7|TRBD2|TRBV7-9
CASRSGTSPSYEQYF
TGTGCCAGCAGGTCCGGGACTAGCCCTTCCTACGAGCAGTACTTC
>-|TRBJ2-3|TRBD2|TRBV6-2/TRBV6-3
CASRRAGRTDTQYF
TGTGCCAGCAGAAGAGCGGGAAGGACAGATACGCAGTATTTT
>-|TRBJ1-2|TRBD1|TRBV27
CASSQQGLYGYTF
TGTGCCAGCAGTCAACAGGGGCTCTATGGCTACACCTTC
>-|TRBJ2-1|-|TRBV2
CAGSEVGYNEQFF
TGTGCCGGGTCCGAGGTGGGATACAATGAGCAGTTCTTC
>many|TRBJ2-7|-|TRBV7-2
CASSVRGERAYEQYF
TGTGCCAGCAGCGTTAGGGGGGAACGGGCCTACGAGCAGTACTTC
>few|TRBJ1-6|-|TRBV6-1
CASSEGAATLHF
TGTGCCAGCAGTGAAGGGGCTGCCACCCTCCACTTT
>few|TRBJ1-1|TRBD1|TRBV7-9
CASIWDSSGTEAFF
TGTGCCAGCATATGGGACAGCTCCGGCACTGAAGCTTTCTTT
>-|TRBJ1-2|-|TRBV2
CASSETGLPYGYTF
TGTGCCAGCAGTGAAACGGGACTGCCCTATGGCTACACCTTC
>-|TRBJ2-7|TRBD1|TRBV7-2
CASTYPGTGTYEQYF
TGTGCCAGCACTTATCCCGGGACAGGGACCTACGAGCAGTACTTC
>-|TRBJ2-1|TRBD2|TRBV20-1
CSARDGGDYYNEQFF
TGCAGTGCTAGAGACGGGGGGGATTATTACAATGAGCAGTTCTTC
>-|TRBJ2-2|TRBD1|TRBV11-3
CASSHSRGQGWDTGELFF
TGTGCCAGCAGCCATAGTCGCGGACAGGGATGGGACACCGGGGAGCTGTTTTTT
>few|TRBJ1-3|-|TRBV12-3/TRBV12-4
CASSPSPGGSGNTIYF
TGTGCCAGCAGTCCCTCCCCCGGGGGCTCTGGAAACACCATATATTTT
>-|TRBJ1-1|-|TRBV19
CASSMFKGWTEAFF
TGTGCCAGTAGTATGTTCAAGGGGTGGACTGAAGCTTTCTTT
>-|TRBJ2-3|-|TRBV25-1
CASSEYSDTQYF
TGTGCCAGCAGTGAATACTCAGATACGCAGTATTTT
>-|TRBJ2-3|TRBD2|TRBV11-2
CASSFAGGGSDTQYF
TGTGCCAGCAGCTTTGCGGGGGGGGGGTCAGATACGCAGTATTTT
>few|TRBJ2-7|-|TRBV7-2
CASSFSSYYEQYF
TGTGCCAGCAGCTTCTCCTCCTACTACGAGCAGTACTTC
>-|TRBJ1-2|TRBD1|TRBV7-6
CASSGGGDIGYGYTF
TGTGCCAGCAGCGGAGGGGGCGACATCGGCTATGGCTACACCTTC
>many|TRBJ2-3|TRBD2|TRBV7-2
CASSPAGNTQYF
TGTGCCAGCAGCCCAGCGGGGAATACGCAGTATTTT
>-|TRBJ2-3|-|TRBV27
CATKSDSLTDTQYF
TGTGCCACCAAGTCGGACAGCCTTACAGATACGCAGTATTTT
>-|TRBJ2-3|TRBD2|TRBV20-1
CSANKAGPGADTQYF
TGCAGTGCTAACAAAGCGGGACCAGGCGCAGATACGCAGTATTTT
>-|TRBJ2-1|-|TRBV6-2/TRBV6-3
CASSYQVREPRNEQFF
TGTGCCAGCAGTTATCAGGTCCGGGAGCCACGCAATGAGCAGTTCTTC
>-|TRBJ2-6|-|TRBV18
CASSPSSGSTGANVLTF
TGTGCCAGCTCACCTAGCTCAGGGAGTACTGGGGCCAACGTCCTGACTTTC
>-|TRBJ1-1|TRBD1|TRBV3-1
CASSQTTGQGAFF
TGTGCCAGCAGCCAAACCACGGGACAGGGGGCTTTCTTT
>few|TRBJ1-6|-|TRBV12-3/TRBV12-4
CASSLYMGNSPLHF
TGTGCCAGCAGTTTATATATGGGGAATTCACCCCTCCACTTT
>-|TRBJ2-1|TRBD2|TRBV28
CASSFLAGRGPLNEQFF
TGTGCCAGCAGTTTCTTAGCGGGAAGAGGCCCGCTCAATGAGCAGTTCTTC
>-|TRBJ2-7|-|TRBV10-1
CATDQGPYEQYF
TGCGCCACCGACCAGGGGCCCTACGAGCAGTACTTC
>-|TRBJ2-7|TRBD1|TRBV7-9
CASSLDRVSYEQYF
TGTGCCAGCAGCCTCGACAGGGTTTCATACGAGCAGTACTTC
>-|TRBJ1-5|-|TRBV28
CASSFWADSNQPQHF
TGTGCCAGCAGTTTTTGGGCAGATAGCAATCAGCCCCAGCATTTT
>few|TRBJ1-2|-|TRBV7-2
CASSLHGSGEGYTF
TGTGCCAGCAGCTTACATGGTTCTGGGGAAGGCTACACCTTC
>few|TRBJ2-7|-|TRBV12-3/TRBV12-4
CASSRTQAYEQYF
TGTGCCAGCAGCCGTACCCAAGCCTACGAGCAGTACTTC
>-|TRBJ2-1|TRBD2|TRBV5-4
CASRPTSGGHNEQFF
TGTGCCAGCAGGCCTACTAGCGGGGGCCACAATGAGCAGTTCTTC
>many|TRBJ2-3|TRBD1|TRBV7-2
CASSLRRAGGDTQYF
TGTGCCAGCAGCTTACGACGAGCAGGGGGAGATACGCAGTATTTT
>few|TRBJ2-5|TRBD2|TRBV7-2
CASTLSGRHQETQYF
TGTGCCAGCACCCTTAGCGGGAGGCACCAAGAGACCCAGTACTTC
>-|TRBJ1-6|-|TRBV5-4
CASSYDANMHGGSPLHF
TGTGCCAGCAGCTACGACGCAAATATGCACGGGGGTTCACCCCTCCACTTT
>few|TRBJ2-4|TRBD1|TRBV10-3
CAPDRGNIQYF
TGTGCCCCCGACAGGGGAAACATTCAGTACTTC
>-|TRBJ2-7|TRBD1|TRBV4-1
CASSQPGGTGQYF
TGCGCCAGCAGCCAACCTGGAGGGACAGGGCAGTACTTC
>-|TRBJ2-5|-|TRBV7-6
CASSFIRRQGEAQYF
TGTGCCAGCAGCTTTATTCGGAGGCAGGGAGAGGCCCAGTACTTC
>few|TRBJ2-3|TRBD2|TRBV7-6
CASSLRGGATDTQYF
TGTGCCAGCAGCTTGCGCGGGGGGGCAACAGATACGCAGTATTTT
>-|TRBJ2-7|-|TRBV7-2
CASSLDTSEQYF
TGTGCCAGCAGCTTAGACACCAGCGAGCAGTACTTC
>-|TRBJ1-2|-|TRBV4-1
CASSQGQELNYGYTF
TGCGCCAGCAGCCAAGGACAGGAACTTAACTATGGCTACACCTTC
>-|TRBJ1-1|-|TRBV5-1
CASSLKAQGRGTEAFF
TGCGCCAGCAGCCTGAAGGCCCAGGGCAGGGGTACTGAAGCTTTCTTT
>few|TRBJ2-1|-|TRBV7-2
CASSLGWGSKGEQFF
TGTGCCAGCAGCTTAGGTTGGGGTTCAAAGGGTGAGCAGTTCTTC